This TCR beta chain comes out of a study of blood T cell repertoires in COVID-19. Study summary: Acute-phase and convalescent COVID-19 samples originated in the United States, Italy and Spain. Sources were T cells, B-cell-depleted T cells, or PBMCs; the material itself was cDNA or gDNA.

Method: immunoSEQ multiplex PCR; TCRdb's copy keeps in-frame clones and lacks some. This table holds some 140,000 clones, 80% to 85% found once. With V trimmed by 6 bases and J by 2 bases, 11 bases remained unmatched. This CDR3 comprises 16 residues. In germline, CDR1 is SEHNR, CDR2 FQNEAQ (reference sequence). J is TRBJ2-3 and V is TRBV7-9, with 7 bases aligning to TRBD2. This receptor was obtained from a man in his 60s with acute or convalescent COVID-19. Input material: peripheral blood. CDR3 nucleotides: TGTGCCAGCAGTGGGGGGGTAGCGGAGGACACAGATACGCAGTATTTT. This codes for CASSGGVAEDTDTQYF.